What follows are 15 T cell receptor beta chains derived from one specimen sequenced in a study of spatial heterogeneity in lung cancer. In TCRdb, the 5' RACE reads were re-called with MiXCR into one record per CDR3 protein. The top ten clones hold 6.5% to 9% of a sample with more than 40,000 distinct CDR3 sequences, about 22% of them seen once. Time point described: blood at routine non-recurrence follow-up after resection. Sequencing used PBMCs, obtained at follow-up. The source of these receptors is a female donor with early-stage non-small cell lung cancer.

The chain couples TRBV6-5 to TRBJ1-6, with 8 bases matching TRBD1. This CDR3 contains 18 residues. V lost 4 bases and J lost 0; bases outside the gene matches: 8. CDR1 MNHEY and CDR2 SVGAGI come from the germline V gene. The CDR3 DNA follows: TGTGCCAGCAGTTCTCGCCGGGACAGGAGCTCCTATAATTCACCCCTCCACTTT. It is translated as CASSSRRDRSSYNSPLHF.

This clonotype has a single count. The chain joins TRBV20-1 to TRBJ1-1; the D gene is possibly TRBD1 (6 bases). Trimming removed 5 bases at V and 3 bases at J, with 16 bases between. Germline V gene lookup returns CDR1 DFQATT and CDR2 SNEGSKA (reference sequence). The CDR3 loop spans 14 amino acids. Written as DNA, the CDR3 is TGCAGTGCTCAGGGGATCACCCGAGACACTGAAGCTTTCTTT. This translates into CSAQGITRDTEAFF.

The sample holds many counts of this clonotype. CDR3 DNA: TGTGCCAGCAGCGTAGCTGGGGAGCCTTACTACGAGCAGTACTTC. It yields the protein CASSVAGEPYYEQYF. V is TRBV9 and J is TRBJ2-7; D perhaps matches TRBD2 (5 bases). Trimming removed 0 bases at V and 3 bases at J, with 13 bases between. The CDR3 is 15 amino acids. Germline lookup yields CDR1 SGDLS and CDR2 YYNGEE.

In the case of this clonotype: A much larger clone differs from this one at a single base, so this may be a read error. V usage is TRBV5-1 and J usage is TRBJ2-5; TRBD1 is a possible D gene (5 bases). The CDR3 runs 13 residues. CDR1 SGHRS and CDR2 YFSETQ come from the germline V gene. CDR3 in DNA: TGCGACAGCAGCTTTTCAGGGCAAGAGACCCAGTACTTC. It codes for CDSSFSGQETQYF.

This clonotype has only a few counts. The chain has TRBV7-2 and TRBJ1-2; no clear D gene. CDR3 length: 15 residues. The germline CDR1 and CDR2 sequences are SGHTA and FQGNSA. The V and J ends lost 9 bases and 2 bases respectively, with 19 bases between them. The CDR3 coding sequence is TGTGCCAGTGAACCGGCTGTAGCTCCCAACTATGGCTACACCTTC. This sequence encodes CASEPAVAPNYGYTF. The variable domain in full, completed from reference TRBV7-2 and TRBJ1-2, reads GAGVSQSPSNKVTEKGKDVELRCDPISGHTALYWYRQSLGQGLEFLIYFQGNSAPDKSGLPSDRFSAERTGGSVSTLTIQRTQQEDSAVYLCASEPAVAPNYGYTFGSGTRLTVV.

The V gene is TRBV12-3 or TRBV12-4, the J gene TRBJ2-7; D unresolved. This CDR3 is built from 15 residues. The V gene lost 1 base and the J gene lost 0 bases, with 10 bases spanning the gap. In DNA, the CDR3 is TGTGCCAGCAGTTTAGGGGGATGGGGCTCCTACGAGCAGTACTTC. Residues: CASSLGGWGSYEQYF.

This clonotype was observed a few times. The V and J genes are TRBV7-2 and TRBJ1-5; tentative D call: TRBD1 (6 bases). V dropped 1 base and J dropped 6 bases, with 19 bases sitting between them. Germline V gene sequence: CDR1 SGHTA, CDR2 FQGNSA. This CDR3 is built from 17 residues. CDR3 DNA sequence: TGTGCCAGCAGCTTAGATTCCAGAACAGGGTTGTTTCAGCCCCAGCATTTT. Translated: CASSLDSRTGLFQPQHF.

This clonotype was seen many times. This chain uses TRBV5-1 with TRBJ2-1; perhaps TRBD2 as D (6 bases). The CDR3 has 16 amino acids. CDR1 SGHRS and CDR2 YFSETQ come from the germline V gene. V was cut by 4 bases and J by 5 bases, with 19 bases left in between. The CDR3 bases are TGCGCCAGCAGCCGGGGGAGATCGGCATTTGACAATGAGCAGTTCTTC. It translates to CASSRGRSAFDNEQFF.

This clonotype was recorded many times. This rearrangement joins TRBV29-1 to TRBJ2-3, with TRBD2 matching 12 bases. CDR1 is SQVTM and CDR2 is ANQGSEA in the germline V gene. This CDR3 is 15 amino acids long. With V trimmed by 7 bases and J by 0 bases, 5 bases remained unmatched. This CDR3 reads CSASTSGGSTDTQYF. For the CDR3, the DNA is TGCAGCGCTTCGACTAGCGGGGGCAGCACAGATACGCAGTATTTT.

This clonotype was picked up many times. The V gene is TRBV12-3 or TRBV12-4, the J gene TRBJ1-1; 8 bases fit TRBD1. The CDR3 totals 13 residues. With V trimmed by 5 bases and J by 4 bases, 3 bases remained unmatched. The CDR3 protein is CASSPQGATEAFF. The CDR3, as DNA: TGTGCCAGCAGTCCGCAGGGGGCCACTGAAGCTTTCTTT.

In regard to this clonotype: This may arise from a read error, as a much more abundant clone is one base away. This chain connects TRBV3-1 to TRBJ2-3, with D possibly TRBD1 on 5 matching bases. Germline assignment: CDR1 LGHDT and CDR2 YNNKEL (reference sequence). Trimming shortened V by 5 bases and J by 6 bases, and 18 bases separated the two germline ends. This CDR3 has 15 residues. The CDR3, as DNA: TGTGCCAGCAGCACCTCCAGGGCCCTTGAGGATACGCAGTATTTT. It translates to CASSTSRALEDTQYF.

The chain couples TRBV27 to TRBJ1-2; 7 bases map to TRBD1. Losses at the gene ends were 6 bases for V and 7 bases for J; bases not matched to a gene: 8. The V gene's germline CDR1 is MNHEY and CDR2 SMNVEV (reference sequence). CDR3 length: 13 residues. CDR3 sequence reads: CASREQGFLGYTF. CDR3 in DNA: TGTGCCAGCAGAGAACAGGGGTTTCTTGGCTACACCTTC.

This clonotype has a count of ten or more. This chain joins TRBV4-1 and TRBJ1-2; D is uncertain. Trimming took 1 base from V and 1 from J, leaving 10 bases between them. This CDR3 spans 15 amino acids. Germline-derived CDR1 and CDR2 are MGHRA and YSYEKL. CDR3 amino acids: CASSQVPGFNYGYTF. CDR3 DNA sequence: TGCGCCAGCAGCCAAGTCCCGGGGTTTAACTATGGCTACACCTTC.

This clonotype was counted ten times or more. The chain employs TRBV6-6 and TRBJ2-2; D gene unclear. The V end lost 6 bases, the J end lost 5 bases, and 10 bases lay between the germline ends. This CDR3 spans 13 amino acids. Germline V gene data show CDR1 as MNHNY and CDR2 as SVGAGI (reference sequence). CDR3 loop: CASRGMVTGELFF. CDR3 sequence (DNA): TGTGCCAGCAGAGGCATGGTAACCGGGGAGCTGTTTTTT.

This clonotype was seen a few times. The chain uses TRBV7-9 and TRBJ1-2; maybe TRBD1 (5 bases). The CDR3 extends over 16 amino acids. V lost 6 bases, J lost 2 bases, and 19 bases lay in between. Germline CDR1 SEHNR, CDR2 FQNEAQ (reference sequence). The CDR3, as DNA: TGTGCCAGCAGGACAAACTCCAGGGTCAAAAACTATGGCTACACCTTC. It specifies CASRTNSRVKNYGYTF.